This TCR beta chain came from a study of blood T cell repertoires in COVID-19. The assay was immunoSEQ multiplex PCR, and TCRdb's table has in-frame clones only and misses some. The table lists approximately 150,000 clones, approximately 80% of them singletons, with 4.5% to 7.5% in the top ten. Two consecutive negative NP/OP PCR tests, clearance, or resolved symptoms defined Cohort 3 recovery. In germline, CDR1 is ENHRY, CDR2 SYGVKD. The CDR3 loop spans 12 amino acids. The germline V and J ends were trimmed by 7 bases and 8 bases, with 14 bases remaining between them. The chain is built from TRBV10-3 and TRBJ1-2; D uncertain. This receptor was obtained from a man aged 35 to 55 who had recovered from COVID-19. The sequencing sample was made of PBMCs or T cells enriched from blood (not recorded which). The CDR3: CAITGYRLGYTF. CDR3 coding DNA: TGTGCCATCACCGGGTACCGGCTAGGCTACACCTTC.